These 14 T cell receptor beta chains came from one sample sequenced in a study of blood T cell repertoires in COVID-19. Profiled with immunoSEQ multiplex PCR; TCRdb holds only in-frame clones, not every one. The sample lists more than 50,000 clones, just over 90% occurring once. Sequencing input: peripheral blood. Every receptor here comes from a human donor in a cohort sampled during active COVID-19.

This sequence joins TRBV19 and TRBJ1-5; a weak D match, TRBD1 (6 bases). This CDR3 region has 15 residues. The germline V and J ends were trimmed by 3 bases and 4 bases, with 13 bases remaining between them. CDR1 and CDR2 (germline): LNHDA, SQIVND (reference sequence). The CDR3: CASSMTRGGNQPQHF. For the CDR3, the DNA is TGTGCCAGTAGTATGACCAGGGGAGGGAATCAGCCCCAGCATTTT.

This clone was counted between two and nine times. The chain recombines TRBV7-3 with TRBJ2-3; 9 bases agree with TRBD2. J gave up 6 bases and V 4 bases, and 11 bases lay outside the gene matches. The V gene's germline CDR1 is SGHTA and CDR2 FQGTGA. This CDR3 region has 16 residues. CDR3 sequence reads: CASSWTSAGGYDTQYF. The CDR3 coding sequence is TGTGCCAGCAGCTGGACTTCAGCGGGAGGTTATGATACGCAGTATTTT.

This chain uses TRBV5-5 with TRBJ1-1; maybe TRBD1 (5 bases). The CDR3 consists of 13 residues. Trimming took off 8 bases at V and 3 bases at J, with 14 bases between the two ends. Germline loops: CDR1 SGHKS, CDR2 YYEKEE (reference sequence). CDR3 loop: CASYRDFDTEAFF. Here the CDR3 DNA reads TGTGCCAGTTACCGGGACTTTGACACTGAAGCTTTCTTT.

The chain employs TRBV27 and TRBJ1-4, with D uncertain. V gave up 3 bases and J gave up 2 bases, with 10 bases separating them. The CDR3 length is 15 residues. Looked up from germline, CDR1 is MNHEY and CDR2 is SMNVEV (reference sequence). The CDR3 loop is CASSFGSGTNEKLFF. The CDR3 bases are TGTGCCAGCAGTTTCGGGAGTGGGACTAATGAAAAACTGTTTTTT.

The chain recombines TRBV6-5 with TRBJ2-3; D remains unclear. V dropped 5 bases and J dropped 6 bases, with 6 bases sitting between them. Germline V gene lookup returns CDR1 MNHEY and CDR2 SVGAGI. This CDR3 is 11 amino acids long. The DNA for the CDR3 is TGTGCCAGCAGTAACGGGGATACGCAGTATTTT. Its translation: CASSNGDTQYF.

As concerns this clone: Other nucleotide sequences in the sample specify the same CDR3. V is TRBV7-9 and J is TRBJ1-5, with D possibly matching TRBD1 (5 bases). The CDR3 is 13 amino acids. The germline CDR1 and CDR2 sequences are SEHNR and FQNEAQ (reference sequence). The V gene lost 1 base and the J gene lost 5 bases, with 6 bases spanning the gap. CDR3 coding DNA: TGTGCCAGCAGCTTAGGGGGGGATCAGCCCCAGCATTTT. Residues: CASSLGGDQPQHF.

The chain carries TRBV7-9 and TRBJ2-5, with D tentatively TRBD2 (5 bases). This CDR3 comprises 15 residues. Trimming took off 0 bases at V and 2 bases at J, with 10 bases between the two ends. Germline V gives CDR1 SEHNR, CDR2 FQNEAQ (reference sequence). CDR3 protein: CASSLARAEQETQYF. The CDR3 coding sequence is TGTGCCAGCAGCTTAGCGCGGGCAGAACAAGAGACCCAGTACTTC.

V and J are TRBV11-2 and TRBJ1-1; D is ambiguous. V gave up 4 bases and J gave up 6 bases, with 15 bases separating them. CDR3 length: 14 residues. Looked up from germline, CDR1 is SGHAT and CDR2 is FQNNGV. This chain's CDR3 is CASSSSRGFSEAFF. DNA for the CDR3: TGTGCCAGCAGCTCCTCACGCGGGTTCTCTGAAGCTTTCTTT.

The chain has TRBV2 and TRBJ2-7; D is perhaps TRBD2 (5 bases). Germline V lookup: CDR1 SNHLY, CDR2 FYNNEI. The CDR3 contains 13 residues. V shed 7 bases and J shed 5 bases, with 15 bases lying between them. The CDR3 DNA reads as TGTGCCAGCAAGCGAGGGCTAAGCGACGAGCAGTACTTC. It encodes CASKRGLSDEQYF. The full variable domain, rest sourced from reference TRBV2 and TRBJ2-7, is EPEVTQTPSHQVTQMGQEVILRCVPISNHLYFYWYRQILGQKVEFLVSFYNNEISEKSEIFDDQFSVERPDGSNFTLKIRSTKLEDSAMYFCASKRGLSDEQYFGPGTRLTVT.

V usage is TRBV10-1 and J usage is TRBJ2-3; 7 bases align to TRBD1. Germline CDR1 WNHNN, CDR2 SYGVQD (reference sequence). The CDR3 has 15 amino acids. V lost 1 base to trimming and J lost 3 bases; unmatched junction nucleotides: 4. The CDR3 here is CASSEYLRGTDTQYF. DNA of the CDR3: TGCGCCAGCAGTGAGTACCTCAGGGGGACAGATACGCAGTATTTT.

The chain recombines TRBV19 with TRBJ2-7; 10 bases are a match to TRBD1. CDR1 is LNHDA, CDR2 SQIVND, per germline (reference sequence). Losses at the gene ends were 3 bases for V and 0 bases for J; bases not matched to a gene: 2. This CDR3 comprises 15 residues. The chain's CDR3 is CASSMGTGASYEQYF. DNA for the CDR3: TGTGCCAGTAGTATGGGGACAGGGGCCTCCTACGAGCAGTACTTC. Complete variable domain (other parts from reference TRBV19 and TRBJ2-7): DGGITQSPKYLFRKEGQNVTLSCEQNLNHDAMYWYRQDPGQGLRLIYYSQIVNDFQKGDIAEGYSVSREKKESFPLTVTSAQKNPTAFYLCASSMGTGASYEQYFGPGTRLTVT.

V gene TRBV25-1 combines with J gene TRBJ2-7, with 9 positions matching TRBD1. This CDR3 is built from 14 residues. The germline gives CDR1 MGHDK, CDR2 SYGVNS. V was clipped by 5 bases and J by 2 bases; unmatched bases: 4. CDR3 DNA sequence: TGTGCCAGCAGTACAGGGGGCAAACCCTACGAGCAGTACTTC. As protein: CASSTGGKPYEQYF.

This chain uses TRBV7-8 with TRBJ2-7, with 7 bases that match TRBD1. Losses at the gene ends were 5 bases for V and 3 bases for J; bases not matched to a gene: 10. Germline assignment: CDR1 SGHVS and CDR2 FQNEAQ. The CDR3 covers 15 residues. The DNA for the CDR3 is TGTGCCAGCAGCACCCGACCCGGGACAGTCTACGAGCAGTACTTC. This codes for CASSTRPGTVYEQYF.

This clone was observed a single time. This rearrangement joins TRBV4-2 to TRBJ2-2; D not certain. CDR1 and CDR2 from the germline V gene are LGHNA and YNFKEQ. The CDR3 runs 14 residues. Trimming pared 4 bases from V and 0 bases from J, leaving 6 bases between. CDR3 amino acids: CASSPNSNTGELFF. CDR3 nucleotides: TGTGCCAGCAGCCCCAACTCGAACACCGGGGAGCTGTTTTTT.